The entry below describes one T cell receptor beta chain. Its antigen is undetermined. Researchers ran the PCR with 60 Vbeta and 13 Jbeta primers. The repertoire was sequenced with immunoSEQ multiplex PCR; TCRdb's copy has only in-frame clones and lacks some. The sample shows 150,000 to 200,000 clones, around 75% of them seen only once. The data are from a study of cytomegalovirus exposure and HLA in healthy donors. The study's findings and limits: Previous analysis showed most TCR beta V segments were productive about 87% or about 30% of the time. A later analysis showed HLA-associated TCR beta chains outstripping equally common others in clonal expansion.

The TCR originated in a woman aged 45-65 years in good health and CMV-seronegative. The sequencing input was PBMCs.

CDR3 sequence reads: CASSLGAGHPNTGELFF. The CDR3 DNA follows: TGTGCCAGCAGCTTAGGGGCAGGCCACCCTAACACCGGGGAGCTGTTTTTT. V is TRBV7-2 and J is TRBJ2-2; D uncertain. The germline V gene encodes CDR1 SGHTA and CDR2 FQGNSA. Trimming cost V 1 base and J 2 bases, with 14 bases left between them. The CDR3 is made up of 17 amino acids.